Given below is one TCR beta chain in context. No antigen is known for it. The CDR3 has 14 amino acids. Per the germline V gene, CDR1 is MNHEY and CDR2 is SMNVEV (reference sequence). The V end lost 5 bases, the J end lost 8 bases, and 13 bases lay between the germline ends. The sample is drawn from a study of T cell repertoires in cytomegalovirus infection. Study-wide context: Both a matching HLA type and CMV infection were indicated by public TCR beta signatures.

MiXCR was run by TCRdb on the reads, yielding one entry per CDR3 protein. The table has around 78,000 distinct CDR3 sequences, roughly 39% seen once. The sample consisted of CD8+ T cells from cultured PBMCs, taken from culture after CMV antigen stimulation. The TCR originated in a human donor in good health (CMV status not recorded). Some clones in this sample may be carry-over from other donors' samples. The chain carries TRBV27 and TRBJ1-6, with D possibly TRBD1 on 5 matching bases. CDR3 protein: CASSGGDRYSPLHF. CDR3 in DNA: TGTGCCAGCAGTGGAGGAGACAGATATTCACCCCTCCACTTT.